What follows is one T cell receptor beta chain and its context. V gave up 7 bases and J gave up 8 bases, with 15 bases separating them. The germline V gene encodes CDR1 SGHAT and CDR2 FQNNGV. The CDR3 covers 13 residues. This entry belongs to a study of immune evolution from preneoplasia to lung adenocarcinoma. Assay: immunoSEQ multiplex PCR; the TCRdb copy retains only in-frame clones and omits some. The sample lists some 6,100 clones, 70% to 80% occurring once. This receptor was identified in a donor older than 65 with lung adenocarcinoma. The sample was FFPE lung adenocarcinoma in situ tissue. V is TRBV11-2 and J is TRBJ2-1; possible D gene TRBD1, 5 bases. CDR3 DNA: TGTGCCAGCAACTTTAGCAGGGCGGATGAGCAGTTCTTC. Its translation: CASNFSRADEQFF.